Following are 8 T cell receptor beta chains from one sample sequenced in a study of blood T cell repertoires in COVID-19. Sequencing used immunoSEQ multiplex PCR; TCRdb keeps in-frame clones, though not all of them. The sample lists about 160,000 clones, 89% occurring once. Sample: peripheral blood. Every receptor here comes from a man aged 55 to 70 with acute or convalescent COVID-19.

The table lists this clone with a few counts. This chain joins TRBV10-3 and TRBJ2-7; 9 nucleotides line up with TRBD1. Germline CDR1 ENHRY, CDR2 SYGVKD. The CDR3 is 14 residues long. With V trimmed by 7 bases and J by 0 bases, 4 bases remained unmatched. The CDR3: CAIKGTGSSYEQYF. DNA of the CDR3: TGTGCCATCAAAGGGACAGGGTCCTCCTACGAGCAGTACTTC.

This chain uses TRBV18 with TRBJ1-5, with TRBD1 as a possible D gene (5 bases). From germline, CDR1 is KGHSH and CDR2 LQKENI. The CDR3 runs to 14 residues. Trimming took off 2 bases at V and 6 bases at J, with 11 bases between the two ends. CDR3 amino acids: CASSPTEGSQPQHF. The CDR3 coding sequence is TGTGCCAGCTCACCAACGGAGGGGAGTCAGCCCCAGCATTTT.

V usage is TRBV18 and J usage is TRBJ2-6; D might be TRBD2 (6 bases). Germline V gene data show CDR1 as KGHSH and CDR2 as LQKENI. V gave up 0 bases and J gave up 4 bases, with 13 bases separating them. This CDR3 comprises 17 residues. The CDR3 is CASSPPTRGSGANVLTF. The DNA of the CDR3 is TGTGCCAGCTCACCACCGACACGGGGGAGCGGGGCCAACGTCCTGACTTTC.

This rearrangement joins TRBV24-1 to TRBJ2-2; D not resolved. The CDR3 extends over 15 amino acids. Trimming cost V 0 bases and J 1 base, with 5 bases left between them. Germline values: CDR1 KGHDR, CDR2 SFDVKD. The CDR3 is CATSDLPGNTGELFF. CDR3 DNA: TGTGCCACCAGTGATTTGCCCGGGAACACCGGGGAGCTGTTTTTT.

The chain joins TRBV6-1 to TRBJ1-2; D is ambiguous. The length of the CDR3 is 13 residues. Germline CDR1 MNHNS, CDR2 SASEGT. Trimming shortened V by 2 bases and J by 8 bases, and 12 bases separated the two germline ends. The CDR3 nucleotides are TGTGCCAGCAGTGAAATGCAGGAGGGAGGCTACACCTTC. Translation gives CASSEMQEGGYTF.

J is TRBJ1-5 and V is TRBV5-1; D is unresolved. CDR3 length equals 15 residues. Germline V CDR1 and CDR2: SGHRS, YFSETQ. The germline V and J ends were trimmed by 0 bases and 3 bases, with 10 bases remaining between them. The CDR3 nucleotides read TGCGCCAGCAGCTTGGACGCAGGACTCAATCAGCCCCAGCATTTT. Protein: CASSLDAGLNQPQHF.

CDR3 nucleotides: TGTGCCAGCAGCCGCCGGCTAGCGGGGGGAGTCTACAATGAGCAGTTCTTC. As protein: CASSRRLAGGVYNEQFF. V gene TRBV3-1 (or the pseudogene TRBV3-2) combines with J gene TRBJ2-1, with 11 bases matching TRBD2. Germline values: CDR1 LGHDT, CDR2 YNNKEL (reference sequence). J gave up 3 bases and V 4 bases, and 8 bases lay outside the gene matches. The CDR3 loop spans 17 amino acids.

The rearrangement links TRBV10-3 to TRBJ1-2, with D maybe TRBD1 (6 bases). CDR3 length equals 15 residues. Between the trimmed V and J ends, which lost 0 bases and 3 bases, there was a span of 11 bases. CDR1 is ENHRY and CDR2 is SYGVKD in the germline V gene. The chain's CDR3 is CAISESEQGHYGYTF. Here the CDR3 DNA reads TGTGCCATCAGTGAGTCGGAACAGGGACACTATGGCTACACCTTC.